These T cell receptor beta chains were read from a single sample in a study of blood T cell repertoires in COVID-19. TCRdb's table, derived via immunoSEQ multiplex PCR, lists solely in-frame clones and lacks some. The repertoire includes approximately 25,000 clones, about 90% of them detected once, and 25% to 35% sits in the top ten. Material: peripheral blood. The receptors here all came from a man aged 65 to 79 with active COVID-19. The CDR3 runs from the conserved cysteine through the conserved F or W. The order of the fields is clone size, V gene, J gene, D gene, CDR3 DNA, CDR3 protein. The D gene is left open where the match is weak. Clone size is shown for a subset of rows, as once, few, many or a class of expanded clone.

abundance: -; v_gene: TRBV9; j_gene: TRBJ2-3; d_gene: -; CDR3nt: TGTGCCAGCAGCCCAGACACAGATACGCAGTATTTT; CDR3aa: CASSPDTDTQYF
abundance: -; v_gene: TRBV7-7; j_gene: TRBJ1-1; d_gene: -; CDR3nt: TGTGCTAGCAGTTTCAGGGCAGCCTTCACTGAAGCTTTCTTT; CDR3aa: CASSFRAAFTEAFF
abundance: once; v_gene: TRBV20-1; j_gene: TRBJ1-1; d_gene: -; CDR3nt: TGCAGTGCGGGGGGTATCACTGAAGCTTTCTTT; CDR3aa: CSAGGITEAFF
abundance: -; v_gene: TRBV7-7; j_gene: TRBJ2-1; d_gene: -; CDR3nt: TGTGCCAGCAGCTCGACGTACAGCCCCTACAATGAGCAGTTCTTC; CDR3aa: CASSSTYSPYNEQFF
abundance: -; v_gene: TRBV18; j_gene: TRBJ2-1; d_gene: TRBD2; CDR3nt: TGTGCCAGCTCACCACAAAGCGGGGGCGCCTACAATGAGCAGTTCTTC; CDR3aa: CASSPQSGGAYNEQFF
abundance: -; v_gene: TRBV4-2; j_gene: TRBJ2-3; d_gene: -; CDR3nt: TGTGCCAGCAGCCAAGTGGACTACACCACAGATACGCAGTATTTT; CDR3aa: CASSQVDYTTDTQYF
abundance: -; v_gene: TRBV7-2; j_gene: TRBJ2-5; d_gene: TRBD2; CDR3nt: TGTGCCAGCAGCCCAACTAGCGGGGGAGGGACCCAGTACTTC; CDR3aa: CASSPTSGGGTQYF
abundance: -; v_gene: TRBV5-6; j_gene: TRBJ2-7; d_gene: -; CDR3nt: TGTGCCAGCAGCTCCCTCGCCACTAGGGACGAGCAGTACTTC; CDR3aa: CASSSLATRDEQYF
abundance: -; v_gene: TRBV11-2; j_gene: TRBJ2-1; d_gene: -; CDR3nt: TGTGCCAGCAGCCGGGACATTAGCTCCTACAATGAGCAGTTCTTC; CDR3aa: CASSRDISSYNEQFF
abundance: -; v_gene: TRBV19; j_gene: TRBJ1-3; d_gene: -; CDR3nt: TGTGCCAGTAGGGGGTCGGGGGCTGGAAACACCATATATTTT; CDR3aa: CASRGSGAGNTIYF
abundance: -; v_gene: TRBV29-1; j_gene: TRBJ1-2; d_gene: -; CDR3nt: TGCAGCGTTGAGGTGGCAGGCCGTAGGGGCTACACCTTC; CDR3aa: CSVEVAGRRGYTF
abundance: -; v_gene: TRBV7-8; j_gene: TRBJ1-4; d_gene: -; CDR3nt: TGTGCCAGCAGCTTTCGGTTTCTTGAAAAACTGTTTTTT; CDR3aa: CASSFRFLEKLFF
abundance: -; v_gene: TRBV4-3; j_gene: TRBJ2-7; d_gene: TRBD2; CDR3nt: TGCGCCAGCAGCCAAGGCGGGGGTAGATCCTACGAGCAGTACTTC; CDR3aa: CASSQGGGRSYEQYF
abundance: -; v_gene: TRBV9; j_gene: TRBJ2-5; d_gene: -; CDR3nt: TGTGCCAGCAGCGTCGGTTCCGTTTATACTAGAGAGACCCAGTACTTC; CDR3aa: CASSVGSVYTRETQYF
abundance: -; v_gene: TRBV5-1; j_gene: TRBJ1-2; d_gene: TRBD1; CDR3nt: TGCGCCAGCAGCCCAGGGGGTATAATGTATGGCTACACCTTC; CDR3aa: CASSPGGIMYGYTF
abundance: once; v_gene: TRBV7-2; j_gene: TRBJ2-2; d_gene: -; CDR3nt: TGTGCCAGCAGCTTCAGGGGGGTCACCGGGGAGCTGTTTTTT; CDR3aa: CASSFRGVTGELFF
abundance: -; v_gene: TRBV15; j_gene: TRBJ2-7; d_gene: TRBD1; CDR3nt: TGTGCCACCAGCAGACGGCAGGGGGCCTACGAGCAGTACTTC; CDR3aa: CATSRRQGAYEQYF
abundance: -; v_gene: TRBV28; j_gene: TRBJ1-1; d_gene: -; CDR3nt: TGTGCCAGCAGTAGTTTGACAGCTATGAACACTGAAGCTTTCTTT; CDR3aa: CASSSLTAMNTEAFF
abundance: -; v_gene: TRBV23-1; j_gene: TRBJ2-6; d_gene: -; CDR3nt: TGCGCCAGCAGTCCCCATTTGACAGAACACTCTGGGGCCAACGTCCTGACTTTC; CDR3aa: CASSPHLTEHSGANVLTF
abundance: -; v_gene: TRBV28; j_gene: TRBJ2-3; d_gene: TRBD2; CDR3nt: TGTGCCAGCAGTTCTCTAGCGGGGGGCACAGATACGCAGTATTTT; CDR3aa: CASSSLAGGTDTQYF
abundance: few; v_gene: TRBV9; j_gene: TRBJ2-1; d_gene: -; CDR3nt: TGTGCCAGCAGCGTAGAGGAGGCGATCAGCTCCTACAATGAGCAGTTCTTC; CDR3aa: CASSVEEAISSYNEQFF
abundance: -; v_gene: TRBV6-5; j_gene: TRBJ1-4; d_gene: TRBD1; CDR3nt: TGTGCCAGCAGGAGACAGGGTGGAACTAATGAAAAACTGTTTTTT; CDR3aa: CASRRQGGTNEKLFF
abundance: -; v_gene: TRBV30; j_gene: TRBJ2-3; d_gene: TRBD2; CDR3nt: TGTGCCTGGAGTGGAGGGACTAGCGGTGACACGCAGTATTTT; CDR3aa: CAWSGGTSGDTQYF
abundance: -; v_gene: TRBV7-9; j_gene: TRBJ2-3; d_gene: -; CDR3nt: TGTGTCAGCAGCCCCCGCGTTTGGGGGCCCGGAGATACGCAGTATTTT; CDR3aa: CVSSPRVWGPGDTQYF
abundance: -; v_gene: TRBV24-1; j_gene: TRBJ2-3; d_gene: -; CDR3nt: TGTGCTACCAGTGACCCCCGGGAGCGGTCAGATACGCAGTATTTT; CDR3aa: CATSDPRERSDTQYF
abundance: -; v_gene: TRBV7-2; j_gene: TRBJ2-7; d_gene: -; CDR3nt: TGTGCCAGCAGCTCTTCTAGCAGAAACTACGAGCAGTACTTC; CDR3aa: CASSSSSRNYEQYF
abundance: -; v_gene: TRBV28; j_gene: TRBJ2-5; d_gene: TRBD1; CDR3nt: TGTGCCAGCAGTCGGGACAGCCAAGAGACCCAGTACTTC; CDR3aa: CASSRDSQETQYF
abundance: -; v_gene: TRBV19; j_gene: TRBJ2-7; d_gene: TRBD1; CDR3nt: TGTGCCAGTAGCCGACAGGGGATCGACGAGCAGTACTTC; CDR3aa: CASSRQGIDEQYF
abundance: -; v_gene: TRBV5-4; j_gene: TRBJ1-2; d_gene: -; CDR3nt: TGTGCCAGCAGCCCCATGGGCAAGTATAGTGGCTACACCTTC; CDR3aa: CASSPMGKYSGYTF
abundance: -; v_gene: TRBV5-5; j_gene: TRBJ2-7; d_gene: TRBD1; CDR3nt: TGTGCCAGCAGCTTCGGGACAGGGGCCTACGAGCAGTACTTC; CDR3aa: CASSFGTGAYEQYF
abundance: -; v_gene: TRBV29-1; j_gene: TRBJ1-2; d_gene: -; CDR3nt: TGCAGCGTTGACCTGTCAGGGAACTATGGCTACACCTTC; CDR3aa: CSVDLSGNYGYTF
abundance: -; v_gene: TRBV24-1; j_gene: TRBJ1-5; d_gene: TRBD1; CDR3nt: TGTGCCACCGGAGACAGGGGAGGTGTCAATCAGCCCCAGCATTTT; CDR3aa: CATGDRGGVNQPQHF
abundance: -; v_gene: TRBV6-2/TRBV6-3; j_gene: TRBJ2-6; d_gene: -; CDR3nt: TGTGCCAGCAGTTACTCTAAGGGGAGGGCCAACGTCCTGACTTTC; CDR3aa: CASSYSKGRANVLTF
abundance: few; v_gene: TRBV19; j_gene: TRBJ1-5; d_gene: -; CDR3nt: TGTGCCAGTAGTCCCCCGGGAAGGTCGGGCAATCAGCCCCAGCATTTT; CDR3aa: CASSPPGRSGNQPQHF
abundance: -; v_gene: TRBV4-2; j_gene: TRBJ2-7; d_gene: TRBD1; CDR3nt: TGTGCCAGCAGCCAAACCCTGACAGGGGGCGTTAGACAGTACTTC; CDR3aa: CASSQTLTGGVRQYF
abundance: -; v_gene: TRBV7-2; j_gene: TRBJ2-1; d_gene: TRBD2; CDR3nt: TGTGCCAGCAGCCCCGGGGGAGCGGGGACTCGCAATGAGCAGTTCTTC; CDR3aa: CASSPGGAGTRNEQFF
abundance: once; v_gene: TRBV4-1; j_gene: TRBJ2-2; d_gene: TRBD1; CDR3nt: TGCGCCAGCAGCCAAGATGGGACAGGGGGAACCGGGGAGCTGTTTTTT; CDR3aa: CASSQDGTGGTGELFF
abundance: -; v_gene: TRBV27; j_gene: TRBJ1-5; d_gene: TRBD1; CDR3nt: TGTGCCAGCAGTGCTACGACAGGGGGTCGCTACAATCAGCCCCAGCATTTT; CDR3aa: CASSATTGGRYNQPQHF
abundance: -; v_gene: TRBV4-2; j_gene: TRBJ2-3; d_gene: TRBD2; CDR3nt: TGTGCCAGCAGCCGCAACCCGACTAGCGGGGGGGCAGATACGCAGTATTTT; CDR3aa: CASSRNPTSGGADTQYF
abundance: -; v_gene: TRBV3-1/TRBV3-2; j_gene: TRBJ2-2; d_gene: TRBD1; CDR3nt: TGTGCCAGCAGCCCCGCGGGACAGGGGAGGACCGGGGAGCTGTTTTTT; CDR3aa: CASSPAGQGRTGELFF
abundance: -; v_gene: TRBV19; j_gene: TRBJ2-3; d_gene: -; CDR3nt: TGTGCCAGTAGTATAGAGCACTACACAGATACGCAGTATTTT; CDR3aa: CASSIEHYTDTQYF
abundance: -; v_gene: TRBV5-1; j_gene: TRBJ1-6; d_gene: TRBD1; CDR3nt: TGCGCCAGCAGCAGGGGGCACGAGGATTCACCCCTCCACTTT; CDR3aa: CASSRGHEDSPLHF
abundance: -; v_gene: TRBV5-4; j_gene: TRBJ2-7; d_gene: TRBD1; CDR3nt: TGTGCCAGCAGCGCGGGACAGGGTTACGAGCAGTACTTC; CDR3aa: CASSAGQGYEQYF
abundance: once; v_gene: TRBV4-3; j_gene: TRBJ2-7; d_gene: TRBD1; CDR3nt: TGCGCCAGCAGCCAGGGGACAGCGACTGTCTACGAGCAGTACTTC; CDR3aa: CASSQGTATVYEQYF
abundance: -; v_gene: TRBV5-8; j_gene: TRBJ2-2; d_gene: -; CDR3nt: TGTGCCAGCAGCTATCAGACGAACACCGGGGAGCTGTTTTTT; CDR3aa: CASSYQTNTGELFF
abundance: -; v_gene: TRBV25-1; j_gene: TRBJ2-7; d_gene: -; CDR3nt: TGTGCCAGCAGTGAACCCGTGTACGAGCAGTACTTC; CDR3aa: CASSEPVYEQYF
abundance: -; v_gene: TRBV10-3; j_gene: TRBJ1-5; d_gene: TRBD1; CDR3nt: TGTGCCATCAGTCGCGACAGGGTCCCAAATCAGCCCCAGCATTTT; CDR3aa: CAISRDRVPNQPQHF
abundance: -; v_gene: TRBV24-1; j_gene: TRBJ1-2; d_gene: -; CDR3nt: TGTGCCACCAGTGACAGGGGCGTTGACTATGGCTACACCTTC; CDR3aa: CATSDRGVDYGYTF
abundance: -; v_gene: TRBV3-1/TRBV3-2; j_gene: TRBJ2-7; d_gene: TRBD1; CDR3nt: TGTGCCAGCAGCCCGGCCGGGACAGGGATCACCTACGAGCAGTACTTC; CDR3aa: CASSPAGTGITYEQYF
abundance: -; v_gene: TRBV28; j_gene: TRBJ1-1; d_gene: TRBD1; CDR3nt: TGTGCCAGCAGTGCCTCCTCGGGGCAGGGGGATAACACTGAAGCTTTCTTT; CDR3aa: CASSASSGQGDNTEAFF
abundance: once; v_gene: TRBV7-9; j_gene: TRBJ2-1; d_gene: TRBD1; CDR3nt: TGTGCCAGCAGCTTAGCGAGGGGACAGGGCATCAATGAGCAGTTCTTC; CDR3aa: CASSLARGQGINEQFF
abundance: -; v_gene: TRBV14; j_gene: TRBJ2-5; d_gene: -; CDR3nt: TGTGCCAGCAGCCAAGACTGGGGCCTCCGAGAGACCCAGTACTTC; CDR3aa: CASSQDWGLRETQYF
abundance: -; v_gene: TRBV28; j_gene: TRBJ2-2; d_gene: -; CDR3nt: TGTGCCAGCTCTGGCGACATCACCGGGGAGCTGTTTTTT; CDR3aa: CASSGDITGELFF